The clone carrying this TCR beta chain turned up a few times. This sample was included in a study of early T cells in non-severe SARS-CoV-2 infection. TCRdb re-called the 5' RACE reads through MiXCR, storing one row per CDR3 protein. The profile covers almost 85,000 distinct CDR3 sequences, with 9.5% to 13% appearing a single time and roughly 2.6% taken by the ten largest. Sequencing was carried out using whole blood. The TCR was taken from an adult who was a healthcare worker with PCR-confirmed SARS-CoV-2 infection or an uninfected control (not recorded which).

The CDR3 DNA is TGTGCCAGCAGCGTAGAGACTTACACCGGGGAGCTGTTTTTT. Its protein product is CASSVETYTGELFF. The rearrangement joins TRBV9 to TRBJ2-2; D is undetermined. V was pared by 0 bases and J by 3 bases, with 6 bases between. From germline, CDR1 is SGDLS and CDR2 YYNGEE. The CDR3 totals 14 residues.